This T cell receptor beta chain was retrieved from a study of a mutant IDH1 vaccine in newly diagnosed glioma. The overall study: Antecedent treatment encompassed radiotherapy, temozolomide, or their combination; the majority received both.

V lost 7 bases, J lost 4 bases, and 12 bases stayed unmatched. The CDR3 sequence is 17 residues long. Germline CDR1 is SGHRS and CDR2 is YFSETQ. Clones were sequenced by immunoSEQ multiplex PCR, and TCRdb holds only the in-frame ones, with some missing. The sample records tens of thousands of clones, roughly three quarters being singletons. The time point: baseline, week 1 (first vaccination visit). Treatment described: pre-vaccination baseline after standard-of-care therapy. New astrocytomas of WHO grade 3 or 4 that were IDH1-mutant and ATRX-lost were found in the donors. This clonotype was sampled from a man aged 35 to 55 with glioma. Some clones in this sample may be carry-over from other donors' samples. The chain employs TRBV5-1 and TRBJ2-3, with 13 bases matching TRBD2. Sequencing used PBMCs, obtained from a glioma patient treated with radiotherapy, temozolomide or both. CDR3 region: CASGSDVGLAGSDTQYF. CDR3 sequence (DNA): TGCGCCAGCGGATCGGACGTGGGACTAGCGGGGTCAGATACGCAGTATTTT.